This T cell receptor beta chain was obtained from a study of spatial heterogeneity in lung cancer. This sample's time point: blood at routine non-recurrence follow-up after resection. V was clipped by 9 bases and J by 7 bases; unmatched bases: 11. This CDR3 region has 15 residues. Germline V gene lookup returns CDR1 SGHRS and CDR2 YFSETQ. One entry per CDR3 protein, called by TCRdb with MiXCR from the 5' RACE reads. The table has about 70,000 distinct CDR3 sequences, roughly 8.9% seen once. This clonotype was observed many times. Source: PBMCs, taken at follow-up. V is TRBV5-1 and J is TRBJ2-1, with 12 bases fitting TRBD2. The sequence was collected from a female donor with early-stage non-small cell lung cancer. The CDR3 sequence is CATAYLGTSGNEQFF. CDR3 DNA sequence: TGCGCCACCGCTTACCTAGGGACTAGCGGGAATGAGCAGTTCTTC.